This is a list of T cell receptor beta chains from one sample in a study of shared T cell receptors in the human thymus. This table comes from immunoSEQ multiplex PCR, and its TCRdb copy is limited to in-frame clones, with some not included. This sample has some 760,000 clones; approximately 83% occur once, and the top ten carry over 0.008%. The same specimen was also included in a second study, on human thymus T cells.

The sequencing input was thymocytes. These receptors were taken from a girl under two years old with a congenital heart defect. Both conserved end residues are part of each CDR3. Fields, in order: V gene, J gene, clone size, D gene, CDR3 protein, CDR3 DNA. D genes are given only for firm matches. Clone size is shown for a subset of rows, as once, few, many or a class of expanded clone.

>TRBV5-1|TRBJ1-3|-|-
CASSFGDSRGNTIYF
TGCGCCAGCAGCTTCGGGGACTCTCGCGGAAACACCATATATTTT
>TRBV5-5|TRBJ2-6|-|-
CASSLIPGRRGANVLTF
TGTGCCAGCAGCTTAATTCCAGGGCGGCGAGGGGCCAACGTCCTGACTTTC
>TRBV7-2|TRBJ2-7|-|-
CASRPGRGQAYEQYF
TGTGCCAGCAGACCGGGGAGGGGACAGGCCTACGAGCAGTACTTC
>TRBV7-2|TRBJ1-6|-|-
CASSLAITEIQGGDSPLHF
TGTGCCAGCAGCTTAGCGATTACAGAGATACAGGGAGGGGATTCACCCCTCCACTTT
>TRBV10-3|TRBJ2-1|-|-
CAISFFRGENEQFF
TGTGCCATCAGTTTCTTCAGGGGGGAGAATGAGCAGTTCTTC
>TRBV10-3|TRBJ1-2|-|TRBD1
CAINGTGGSYGYTF
TGTGCCATCAACGGGACAGGGGGAAGCTATGGCTACACCTTC
>TRBV7-2|TRBJ1-1|-|TRBD1
CASSIRTGITEAFF
TGTGCCAGCAGCATACGGACAGGGATCACTGAAGCTTTCTTT
>TRBV29-1|TRBJ1-2|-|-
CSGITDNYGYTF
TGCAGCGGTATTACAGATAACTATGGCTACACCTTC
>TRBV5-1|TRBJ1-2|once|-
CASSLGDRLHGYTF
TGCGCCAGCAGCTTGGGCGACAGACTGCATGGCTACACCTTC
>TRBV12-5|TRBJ2-7|once|-
CASGLVRARVFTYEQYF
TGTGCTAGTGGTTTGGTACGCGCCAGGGTTTTCACCTACGAGCAGTACTTC
>TRBV7-9|TRBJ1-5|-|-
CASSLAGRGFGNQPQHF
TGTGCCAGCAGCTTAGCGGGAAGGGGATTCGGCAATCAGCCCCAGCATTTT
>TRBV4-1|TRBJ1-4|-|-
CASSHRYWTRFNEKLFF
TGCGCCAGCAGCCATCGATATTGGACAAGATTTAATGAAAAACTGTTTTTT
>TRBV7-2|TRBJ2-3|-|TRBD2
CASSLVVGGLAGRVDTQYF
TGTGCCAGCAGCTTAGTAGTGGGGGGACTAGCGGGGAGGGTGGATACGCAGTATTTT
>TRBV28|TRBJ1-1|once|TRBD1
CASHRTGVNVMNTEAFF
TGTGCCAGCCACCGGACAGGGGTGAACGTAATGAACACTGAAGCTTTCTTT
>TRBV19|TRBJ1-5|-|-
CASSLLDRSNQPQHF
TGTGCCAGTAGTCTTCTAGACAGGTCTAATCAGCCCCAGCATTTT
>TRBV4-1|TRBJ2-2|-|-
CASSPLLGAGELFF
TGCGCCAGCAGCCCATTGCTAGGGGCCGGGGAGCTGTTTTTT
>TRBV21-1|TRBJ1-2|-|-
CARPRGSVNGYTF
TGTGCCAGACCAAGGGGGAGTGTTAATGGCTACACCTTC
>TRBV27|TRBJ1-6|-|TRBD1
CASSLRTGGNSPLHF
TGTGCCAGCAGTTTACGGACAGGCGGCAATTCACCCCTCCACTTT
>TRBV6-1|TRBJ1-3|-|-
CASNFGSSGNTIYF
TGTGCCAGCAATTTCGGTAGCTCTGGAAACACCATATATTTT
>TRBV15|TRBJ1-2|-|-
CATSRVLGGSLNYGYTF
TGTGCCACCAGCAGAGTTCTTGGCGGATCCCTTAACTATGGCTACACCTTC
>TRBV15|TRBJ1-5|-|-
CATSSDRGMNQPQHF
TGTGCCACCAGCAGTGACCGGGGGATGAATCAGCCCCAGCATTTT
>TRBV4-3|TRBJ1-4|few|-
CASSDSEEKLFF
TGCGCCAGCAGCGACAGTGAGGAAAAACTGTTTTTT
>TRBV4-1|TRBJ1-2|-|-
CASSQVKGVYGYTF
TGCGCCAGCAGCCAAGTGAAGGGGGTCTATGGCTACACCTTC
>TRBV9|TRBJ2-7|once|-
CASSANPTGDEQYF
TGTGCCAGCAGCGCCAACCCGACAGGTGACGAGCAGTACTTC
>TRBV5-4|TRBJ1-2|-|-
CASSLGARQPNYGYTF
TGTGCCAGCAGCCTGGGGGCCCGACAGCCAAACTATGGCTACACCTTC
>TRBV27|TRBJ2-2|-|TRBD1
CASSFGGRQGPNTGELFF
TGTGCCAGCAGTTTCGGGGGCCGACAGGGGCCTAACACCGGGGAGCTGTTTTTT
>TRBV19|TRBJ1-5|-|TRBD1
CASSIDRRGQYYNQPQHF
TGTGCCAGTAGTATAGATCGAAGGGGACAGTACTACAATCAGCCCCAGCATTTT
>TRBV29-1|TRBJ1-2|-|-
CSVTQGGSGYTF
TGCAGCGTTACCCAGGGAGGTAGTGGCTACACCTTC
>TRBV7-2|TRBJ1-5|-|-
CASSPVRRAGRVGNQPQHF
TGTGCCAGCAGCCCAGTCCGTCGGGCGGGGAGGGTTGGCAATCAGCCCCAGCATTTT
>TRBV27|TRBJ1-3|-|-
CASSEAPPGNTIYF
TGTGCCAGCAGCGAGGCCCCACCCGGAAACACCATATATTTT
>TRBV4-1|TRBJ1-4|-|-
CASSQKRTAANEKLFF
TGCGCCAGCAGCCAAAAGAGGACAGCAGCAAATGAAAAACTGTTTTTT
>TRBV6-1|TRBJ1-2|-|TRBD1
CASSETQRQGVINYGYTF
TGTGCCAGCAGTGAAACCCAGCGCCAGGGGGTAATTAACTATGGCTACACCTTC
>TRBV6-6|TRBJ2-2|-|TRBD2
CASSYSSGGFHGELFF
TGTGCCAGCAGTTACTCTAGCGGGGGGTTTCACGGGGAGCTGTTTTTT
>TRBV7-2|TRBJ2-5|once|TRBD1
CASRPLKGARETQYF
TGTGCCAGCAGACCACTTAAGGGGGCTCGGGAGACCCAGTACTTC
>TRBV27|TRBJ1-2|-|-
CASSLYSGTRRYGYTF
TGTGCCAGCAGTTTATACTCCGGGACAAGGAGGTATGGCTACACCTTC
>TRBV7-9|TRBJ1-3|-|TRBD1
CASRTGQGAGRSGNTIYF
TGTGCCAGCAGAACTGGACAGGGGGCTGGAAGGTCTGGAAACACCATATATTTT